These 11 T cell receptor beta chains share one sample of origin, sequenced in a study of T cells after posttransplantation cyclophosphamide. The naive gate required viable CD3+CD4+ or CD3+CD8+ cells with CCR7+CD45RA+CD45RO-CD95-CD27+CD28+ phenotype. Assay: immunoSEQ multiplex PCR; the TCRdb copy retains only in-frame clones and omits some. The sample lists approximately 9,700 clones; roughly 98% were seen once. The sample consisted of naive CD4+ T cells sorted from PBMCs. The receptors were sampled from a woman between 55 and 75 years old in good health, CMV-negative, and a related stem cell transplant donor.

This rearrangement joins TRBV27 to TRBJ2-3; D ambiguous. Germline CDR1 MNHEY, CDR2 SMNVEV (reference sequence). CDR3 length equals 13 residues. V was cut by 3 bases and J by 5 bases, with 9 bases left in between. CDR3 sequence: CASSFQEGDTQYF. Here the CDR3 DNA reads TGTGCCAGCAGTTTCCAGGAAGGAGATACGCAGTATTTT.

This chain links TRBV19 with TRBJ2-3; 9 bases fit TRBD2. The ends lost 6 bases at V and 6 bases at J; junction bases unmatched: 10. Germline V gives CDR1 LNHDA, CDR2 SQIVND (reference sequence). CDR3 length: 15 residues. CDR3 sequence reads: CASRLAGGPPDTQYF. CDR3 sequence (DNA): TGTGCCAGTAGACTCGCGGGGGGGCCCCCGGATACGCAGTATTTT.

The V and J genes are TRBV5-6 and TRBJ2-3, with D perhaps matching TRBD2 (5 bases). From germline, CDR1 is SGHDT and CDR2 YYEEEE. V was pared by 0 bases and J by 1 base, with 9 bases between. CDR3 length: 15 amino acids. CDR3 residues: CASSLVAPGTDTQYF. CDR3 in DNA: TGTGCCAGCAGCTTGGTAGCGCCCGGCACAGATACGCAGTATTTT.

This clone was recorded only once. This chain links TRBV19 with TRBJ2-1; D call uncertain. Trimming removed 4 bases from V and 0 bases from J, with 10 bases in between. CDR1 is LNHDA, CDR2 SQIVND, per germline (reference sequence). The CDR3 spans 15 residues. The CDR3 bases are TGTGCCAGTAGTACCACTCGAAGCTCCTACAATGAGCAGTTCTTC. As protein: CASSTTRSSYNEQFF. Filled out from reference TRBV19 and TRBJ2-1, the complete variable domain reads DGGITQSPKYLFRKEGQNVTLSCEQNLNHDAMYWYRQDPGQGLRLIYYSQIVNDFQKGDIAEGYSVSREKKESFPLTVTSAQKNPTAFYLCASSTTRSSYNEQFFGPGTRLTVL.

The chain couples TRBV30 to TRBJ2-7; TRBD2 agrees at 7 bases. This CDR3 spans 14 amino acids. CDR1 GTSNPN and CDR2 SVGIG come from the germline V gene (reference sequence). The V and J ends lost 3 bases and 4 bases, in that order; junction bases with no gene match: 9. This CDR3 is CAWSRLADFYEQYF. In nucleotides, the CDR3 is TGTGCCTGGAGCCGACTAGCTGACTTTTACGAGCAGTACTTC.

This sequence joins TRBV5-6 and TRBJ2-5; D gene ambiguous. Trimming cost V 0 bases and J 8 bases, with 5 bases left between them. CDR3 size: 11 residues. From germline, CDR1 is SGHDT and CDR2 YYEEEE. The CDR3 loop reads CASSLGATQYF. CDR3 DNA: TGTGCCAGCAGCTTGGGGGCTACCCAGTACTTC.

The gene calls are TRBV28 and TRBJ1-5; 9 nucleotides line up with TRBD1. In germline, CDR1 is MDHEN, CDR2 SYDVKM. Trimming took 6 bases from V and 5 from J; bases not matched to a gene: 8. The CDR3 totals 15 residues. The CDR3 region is CASSLGQGRDQPQHF. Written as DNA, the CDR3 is TGTGCCAGCAGCCTGGGACAGGGTAGGGATCAGCCCCAGCATTTT.

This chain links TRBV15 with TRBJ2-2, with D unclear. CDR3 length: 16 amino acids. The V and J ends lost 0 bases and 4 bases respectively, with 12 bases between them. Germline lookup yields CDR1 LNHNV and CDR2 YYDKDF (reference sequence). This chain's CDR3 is CATSRDLYRGTGELFF. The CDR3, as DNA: TGTGCCACCAGCAGAGATCTCTATCGTGGCACCGGGGAGCTGTTTTTT. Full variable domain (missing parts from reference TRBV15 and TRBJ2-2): DAMVIQNPRYQVTQFGKPVTLSCSQTLNHNVMYWYQQKSSQAPKLLFHYYDKDFNNEADTPDNFQSRRPNTSFCFLDIRSPGLGDTAMYLCATSRDLYRGTGELFFGEGSRLTVL.

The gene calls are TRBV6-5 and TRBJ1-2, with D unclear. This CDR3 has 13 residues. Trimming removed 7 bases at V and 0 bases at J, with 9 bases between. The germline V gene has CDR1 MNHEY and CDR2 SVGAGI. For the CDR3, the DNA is TGTGCCAGCACCGGAGCAGCTAACTATGGCTACACCTTC. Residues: CASTGAANYGYTF.

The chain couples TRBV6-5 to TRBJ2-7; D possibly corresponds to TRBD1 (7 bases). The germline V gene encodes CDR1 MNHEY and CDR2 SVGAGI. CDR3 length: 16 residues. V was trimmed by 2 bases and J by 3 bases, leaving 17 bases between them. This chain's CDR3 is CASSYTPDRRVYEQYF. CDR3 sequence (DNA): TGTGCCAGCAGTTACACCCCGGACAGGAGGGTCTACGAGCAGTACTTC.

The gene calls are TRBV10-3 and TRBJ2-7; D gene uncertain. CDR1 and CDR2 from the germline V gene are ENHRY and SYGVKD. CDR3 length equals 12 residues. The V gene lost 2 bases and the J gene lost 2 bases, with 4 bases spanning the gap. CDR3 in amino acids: CAISEETYEQYF. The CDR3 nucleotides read TGTGCCATCAGTGAGGAGACCTACGAGCAGTACTTC.